This TCR beta chain comes out of a study of OX40 agonist ivuxolimab in advanced cancers. In the study overall: Prior therapy, whether anti-PD-1, anti-PD-L1 or anti-CTLA-4, was allowed, and more than 35% had some. Study-level results: Clonal expansion was seen in CD4+ and CD8+ blood T cells by week 6 at 0.1 to 3.0 mg/kg.

Exclusion of a patient followed from autoimmune disease history or systemic immunosuppression. On this clone itself: Antigen specificity is unknown.

The CDR3 has 16 amino acids. Germline assignment: CDR1 SGDLS and CDR2 YYNGEE. Germline trimming cut 3 bases from V and 1 base from J; bases unmatched to any gene: 7. Sequencing was performed with immunoSEQ multiplex PCR; in TCRdb, only in-frame clones are kept and a portion is missing. The data show about 50,000 clones, around nine tenths seen once. The clonotype originates from an adult with an advanced solid tumor such as melanoma, head and neck, liver or kidney cancer. Sequenced material: CD4+ or CD8+ T cells sorted from blood, taken in a trial of the OX40 agonist ivuxolimab. V gene TRBV9 combines with J gene TRBJ2-3; 8 bases match TRBD2. CDR3 DNA: TGTGCCAGCAGCGCTGAAGCGGGGGCCGGCACAGATACGCAGTATTTT. Its translation: CASSAEAGAGTDTQYF.